The 8 T cell receptor beta chains presented below share a single source sample, sequenced in a study of metastatic and nonmetastatic thyroid tumors. Every patient was untreated before thyroid surgery. TCRdb re-called the PCR reads via MiXCR. Among about 21,000 clones listed, 10% to 15% were seen once. The material sequenced was blood. These receptor sequences come from a female donor with papillary thyroid cancer or a benign thyroid nodule (not recorded which). Some clones in this sample may be carry-over from other donors' samples.

This clone was counted ten times or more. The V gene is TRBV6-4, the J gene TRBJ2-3, with 10 bases lining up with TRBD1. This CDR3 has 15 residues. Unmatched junction bases numbered 4, after V lost 5 bases and J lost 2 bases. Germline V CDR1 and CDR2: MRHNA, SNTAGT. DNA for the CDR3: TGTGCCAGCAGTACCGGGACAGGGGACACAGATACGCAGTATTTT. Protein: CASSTGTGDTDTQYF.

The table lists this clone with many counts. A much larger clone differs by one base, so this may be a read error. The same CDR3 is also encoded by other DNA sequences in this sample. The rearrangement joins TRBV6-1 to TRBJ1-1; D not certain. This CDR3 region has 12 residues. Germline assignment: CDR1 MNHNS and CDR2 SASEGT. V was cut by 6 bases and J by 5 bases, with 10 bases left in between. The CDR3 DNA reads as TGTGCCAGCAGCCCTCACGGAACTGAAGCTTTCTTT. It specifies CASSPHGTEAFF.

This clone ranks as medium-sized. The chain employs TRBV28 and TRBJ1-6; D is ambiguous. The CDR3 is 13 amino acids. V lost 8 bases and J 6 bases, leaving 11 bases between the germline ends. Germline values: CDR1 MDHEN, CDR2 SYDVKM. The CDR3 DNA reads TGTGCCAGCTCAGGCGGGTTTAATTCACCCCTCCACTTT. It encodes CASSGGFNSPLHF.

The gene calls are TRBV11-1 and TRBJ1-1; TRBD1 matches 7 bases. V dropped 5 bases and J dropped 3; count of bases not matched to a gene: 12. CDR3 length equals 16 residues. Germline-derived CDR1 and CDR2 are SGHAT and FQDESV (reference sequence). The CDR3 here is CASSGQGVRVDTEAFF. The CDR3, as DNA: TGTGCCAGCAGCGGCCAGGGGGTTCGGGTGGACACTGAAGCTTTCTTT. The full variable domain, its missing parts supplied by reference TRBV11-1 and TRBJ1-1, is EAEVAQSPRYKITEKSQAVAFWCDPISGHATLYWYRQILGQGPELLVQFQDESVVDDSQLPKDRFSAERLKGVDSTLKIQPAELGDSAMYLCASSGQGVRVDTEAFFGQGTRLTVV.

In the case of this clone: The junction and the germline gene differ at one end; a read error may be behind it. The rearrangement links TRBV27 to TRBJ1-2; D is possibly TRBD1 (6 bases). Per germline, CDR1 MNHEY and CDR2 SMNVEV (reference sequence). This CDR3 is built from 15 residues. The CDR3: CASSFWPTQGLGYNF. In nucleotides, the CDR3 is TGTGCCAGCAGCTTCTGGCCGACCCAGGGGCTTGGCTACAACTTC.

In regard to this clone: One end of the junction varies from germline; a read error may be responsible. The rearrangement links TRBV2 to TRBJ2-6; TRBD1 agrees at 9 bases. There are 16 residues in the CDR3. Germline V gives CDR1 SNHLY, CDR2 FYNNEI. CDR3 region: CASDGTGLSWANVLTF. In nucleotides, the CDR3 is TGTGCCTCTGACGGGACAGGGCTCTCTTGGGCCAACGTCCTGACTTTC.

The rearrangement links TRBV6-1 to TRBJ2-3, with 13 bases identical to TRBD2. CDR1 is MNHNS, CDR2 SASEGT, per germline. The junction had 8 bases not matched to a gene; V was cut back by 8 bases and J by 6 bases. The CDR3 totals 15 residues. The CDR3 sequence: CASRLLAGGLDTQYF. DNA for the CDR3: TGTGCCAGCCGCCTACTAGCGGGAGGGTTGGATACGCAGTATTTT.

This clone was detected a few times. A read error is likely, as this CDR3 ends without the conserved phenylalanine or tryptophan. No DNA is shown, since the ends of the CDR3 on it are uncertain; the CDR3 is the one TCRdb lists. The genes are TRBV28 and TRBJ1-1; TRBD1 is the table's D call and was not checked against the DNA. From its first to its last residue, the CDR3 has 15 amino acids. Germline values: CDR1 MDHEN, CDR2 SYDVKM. The CDR3 sequence: CASSSNRQGKTEAFS.